Listed here are 7 T cell receptor beta chains from one sample, sequenced in a study of T cells after posttransplantation cyclophosphamide. Some clones are missing from TCRdb's copy, which holds only in-frame ones; the method was immunoSEQ multiplex PCR. The data list under 45,000 clones, none observed once; 4% to 5.5% falls to the top ten. The source material was PBMCs. The origin of the receptors is a woman in her forties or fifties in good health and a related stem cell transplant donor.

This clone was counted ten times or more. The chain has TRBV4-2 and TRBJ2-2, with 10 nucleotides matching TRBD1. V was pared by 5 bases and J by 8 bases, with 8 bases of the junction left unmatched. Per the germline V gene, CDR1 is LGHNA and CDR2 is YNFKEQ. The CDR3 runs to 15 residues. This CDR3 reads CASSAEWTGGGELFF. The CDR3 DNA follows: TGTGCCAGCAGCGCCGAGTGGACAGGGGGTGGGGAGCTGTTTTTT.

Ten or more counts support this clone. DNA of the CDR3: TGTGCCAGCACCACACGGGGGAGAGGGGATGGCTACACCTTC. It translates to CASTTRGRGDGYTF. This chain joins TRBV7-8 and TRBJ1-2; D may be TRBD1 (5 bases). CDR1 SGHVS and CDR2 FQNEAQ come from the germline V gene. CDR3 size: 14 residues. The germline V and J ends were trimmed by 7 bases and 6 bases, with 18 bases remaining between them.

At least ten counts were recorded for this clone. V usage is TRBV11-2 and J usage is TRBJ2-3, with TRBD2 matching 9 bases. Germline values: CDR1 SGHAT, CDR2 FQNNGV. V lost 5 bases, J lost 13 bases, and 7 bases stayed unmatched. This CDR3 contains 12 residues. CDR3 in DNA: TGTGCCAGCAGCCCCGGGACTAGCTGGGAGTATTTT. This sequence encodes CASSPGTSWEYF. Full variable domain (missing parts from reference TRBV11-2 and TRBJ2-3): EAGVAQSPRYKIIEKRQSVAFWCNPISGHATLYWYQQILGQGPKLLIQFQNNGVVDDSQLPKDRFSAERLKGVDSTLKIQPAKLEDSAVYLCASSPGTSWEYFGPGTRLTVL.

This clone was recorded at least ten times. The chain uses TRBV28 and TRBJ1-2; D is uncertain. The length of the CDR3 is 13 residues. Germline V gene data show CDR1 as MDHEN and CDR2 as SYDVKM. Trimming left V 3 bases short and J 6 bases short, with 11 bases between. The CDR3 DNA sequence: TGTGCCAGCAGTTTGGTCGGGTTAGATGGCTACACCTTC. Translating it yields CASSLVGLDGYTF.

A few counts support this clone. J is TRBJ2-7 and V is TRBV28, with a possible D match to TRBD1 (6 bases). The CDR3 spans 15 residues. The V end lost 6 bases, the J end lost 4 bases, and 19 bases lay between the germline ends. Looked up from germline, CDR1 is MDHEN and CDR2 is SYDVKM. Here the CDR3 reads CASSYSRGGMYEQYF. The DNA for the CDR3 is TGTGCCAGCAGCTACTCCAGGGGTGGTATGTACGAGCAGTACTTC.

The table lists this clone with many counts. The genes are TRBV6-6 and TRBJ2-3; 7 positions agree with TRBD1. Germline V gene data show CDR1 as MNHNY and CDR2 as SVGAGI (reference sequence). Unmatched junction bases numbered 12, after V lost 6 bases and J lost 3 bases. The CDR3 totals 16 residues. The CDR3 reads CASSTRPGGGTDTQYF. As DNA, the CDR3 is TGTGCCAGCAGCACCCGACCAGGGGGTGGGACAGATACGCAGTATTTT.

This clone showed up many times. The same CDR3 is also encoded by other DNA sequences in this sample. The chain recombines TRBV27 with TRBJ1-1, with 8 bases identical to TRBD1. The germline V gene encodes CDR1 MNHEY and CDR2 SMNVEV (reference sequence). The V gene end was trimmed by 5 bases and the J gene end by 5 bases; junction bases not matched to a gene: 7. The CDR3 consists of 14 residues. DNA for the CDR3: TGTGCCAGCAGTGCCGGACAGGGTCGGACTGAAGCTTTCTTT. This encodes CASSAGQGRTEAFF.